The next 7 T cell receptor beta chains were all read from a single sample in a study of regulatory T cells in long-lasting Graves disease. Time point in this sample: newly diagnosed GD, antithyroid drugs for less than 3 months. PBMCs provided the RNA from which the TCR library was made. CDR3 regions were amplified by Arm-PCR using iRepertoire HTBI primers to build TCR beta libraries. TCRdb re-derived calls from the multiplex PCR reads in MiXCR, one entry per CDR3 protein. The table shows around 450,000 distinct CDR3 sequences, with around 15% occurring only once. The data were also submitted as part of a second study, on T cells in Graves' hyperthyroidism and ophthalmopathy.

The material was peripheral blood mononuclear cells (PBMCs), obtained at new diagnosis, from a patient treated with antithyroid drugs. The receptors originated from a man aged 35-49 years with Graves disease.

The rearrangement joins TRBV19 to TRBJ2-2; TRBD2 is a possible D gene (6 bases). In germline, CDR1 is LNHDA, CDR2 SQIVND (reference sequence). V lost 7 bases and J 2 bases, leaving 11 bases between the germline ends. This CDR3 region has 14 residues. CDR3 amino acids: CASTSGLNTGELFF. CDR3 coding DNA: TGTGCCAGTACCTCGGGACTCAACACCGGGGAGCTGTTTTTT.

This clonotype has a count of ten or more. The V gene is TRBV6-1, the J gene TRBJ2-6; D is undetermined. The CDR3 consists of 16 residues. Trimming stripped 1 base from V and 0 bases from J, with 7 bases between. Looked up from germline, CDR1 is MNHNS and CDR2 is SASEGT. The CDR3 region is CASSEVVGSGANVLTF. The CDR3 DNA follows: TGTGCCAGCAGTGAAGTTGTAGGCTCTGGGGCCAACGTCCTGACTTTC.

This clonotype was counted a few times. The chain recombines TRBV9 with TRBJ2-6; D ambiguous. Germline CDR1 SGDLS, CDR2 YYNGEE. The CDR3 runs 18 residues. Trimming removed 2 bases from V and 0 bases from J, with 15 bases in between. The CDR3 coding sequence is TGTGCCAGCAGCGTCGGTGGAGATTTAATCTCTGGGGCCAACGTCCTGACTTTC. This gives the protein CASSVGGDLISGANVLTF.

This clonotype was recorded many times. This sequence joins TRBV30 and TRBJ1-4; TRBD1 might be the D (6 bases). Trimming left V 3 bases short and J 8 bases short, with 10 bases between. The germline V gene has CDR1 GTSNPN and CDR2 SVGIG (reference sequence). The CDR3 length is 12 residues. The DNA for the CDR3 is TGTGCCTGGAGCAGGGGCGGGGAAAAACTGTTTTTT. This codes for CAWSRGGEKLFF.

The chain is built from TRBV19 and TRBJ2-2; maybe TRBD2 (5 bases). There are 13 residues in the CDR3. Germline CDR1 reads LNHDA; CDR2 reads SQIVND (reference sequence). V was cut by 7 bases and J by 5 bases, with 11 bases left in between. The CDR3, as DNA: TGTGCCAGTACGAGGGAGTGGACCGGGGAGCTGTTTTTT. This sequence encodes CASTREWTGELFF. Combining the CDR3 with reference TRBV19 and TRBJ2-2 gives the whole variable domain DGGITQSPKYLFRKEGQNVTLSCEQNLNHDAMYWYRQDPGQGLRLIYYSQIVNDFQKGDIAEGYSVSREKKESFPLTVTSAQKNPTAFYLCASTREWTGELFFGEGSRLTVL.

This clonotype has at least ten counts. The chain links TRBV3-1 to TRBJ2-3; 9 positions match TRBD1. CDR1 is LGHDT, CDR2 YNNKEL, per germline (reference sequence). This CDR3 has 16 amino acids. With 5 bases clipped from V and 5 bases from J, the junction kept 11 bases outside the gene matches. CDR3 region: CASSALKQGAKDTQYF. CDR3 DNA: TGTGCCAGCAGCGCACTGAAACAGGGGGCAAAAGATACGCAGTATTTT.

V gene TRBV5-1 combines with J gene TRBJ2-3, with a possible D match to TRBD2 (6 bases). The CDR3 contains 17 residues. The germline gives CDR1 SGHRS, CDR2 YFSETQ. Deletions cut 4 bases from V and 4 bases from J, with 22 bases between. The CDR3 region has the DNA TGCGCCAGCAGCCTCGGAAGTCCGGGACTTGCCCCAGATACGCAGTATTTT. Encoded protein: CASSLGSPGLAPDTQYF.